One T cell receptor (beta chain) is described in this entry. Its antigen is not identified. The same CDR3 also results from other DNA sequences found in this sample. This CDR3 has 15 amino acids. Germline V gene sequence: CDR1 SGHRS, CDR2 YFSETQ. V lost 4 bases to trimming and J lost 4 bases; unmatched junction nucleotides: 6. This sample stems from a study of shared clonotypes between healthy human individuals. Deep level was the assay's run setting. TCRdb keeps only in-frame clones here, not all; method: immunoSEQ multiplex PCR. The sample consists of fewer than 1.4 million clones, around 78% of them appearing once. General observations from the study: Rarefaction indicated that sorted-subset sequencing remained incomplete although depth was large. Represented diversity, genetic and exposure-history alike, was limited by few donors.

The genes are TRBV5-1 and TRBJ2-5, with 11 bases lining up with TRBD1. The source of this sequence is a man aged 18 to 30 in good health. Some clones in this sample may be carry-over from other donors' samples. The specimen was memory CD4+ T cells from PBMCs. The subset was: CD45RA-negative fraction. CDR3: CASSPGQGAGETQYF. In nucleotides, the CDR3 is TGCGCCAGCAGCCCAGGACAGGGGGCCGGAGAGACCCAGTACTTC.